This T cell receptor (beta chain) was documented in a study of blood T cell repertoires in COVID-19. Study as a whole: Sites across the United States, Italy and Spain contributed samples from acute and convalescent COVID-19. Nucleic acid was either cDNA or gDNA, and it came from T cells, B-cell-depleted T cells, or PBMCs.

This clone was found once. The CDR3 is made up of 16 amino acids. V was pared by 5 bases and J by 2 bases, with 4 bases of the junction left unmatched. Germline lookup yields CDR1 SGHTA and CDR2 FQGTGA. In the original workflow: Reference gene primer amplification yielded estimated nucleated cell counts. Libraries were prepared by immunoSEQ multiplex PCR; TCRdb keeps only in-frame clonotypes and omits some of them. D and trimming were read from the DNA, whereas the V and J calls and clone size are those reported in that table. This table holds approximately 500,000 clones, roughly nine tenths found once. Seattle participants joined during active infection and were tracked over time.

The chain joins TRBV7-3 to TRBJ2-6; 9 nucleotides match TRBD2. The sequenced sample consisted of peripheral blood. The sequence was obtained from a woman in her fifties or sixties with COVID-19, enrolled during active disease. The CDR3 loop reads CASSGTSGPGANVLTF. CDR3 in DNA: TGTGCCAGCAGCGGTACTAGCGGGCCTGGGGCCAACGTCCTGACTTTC.